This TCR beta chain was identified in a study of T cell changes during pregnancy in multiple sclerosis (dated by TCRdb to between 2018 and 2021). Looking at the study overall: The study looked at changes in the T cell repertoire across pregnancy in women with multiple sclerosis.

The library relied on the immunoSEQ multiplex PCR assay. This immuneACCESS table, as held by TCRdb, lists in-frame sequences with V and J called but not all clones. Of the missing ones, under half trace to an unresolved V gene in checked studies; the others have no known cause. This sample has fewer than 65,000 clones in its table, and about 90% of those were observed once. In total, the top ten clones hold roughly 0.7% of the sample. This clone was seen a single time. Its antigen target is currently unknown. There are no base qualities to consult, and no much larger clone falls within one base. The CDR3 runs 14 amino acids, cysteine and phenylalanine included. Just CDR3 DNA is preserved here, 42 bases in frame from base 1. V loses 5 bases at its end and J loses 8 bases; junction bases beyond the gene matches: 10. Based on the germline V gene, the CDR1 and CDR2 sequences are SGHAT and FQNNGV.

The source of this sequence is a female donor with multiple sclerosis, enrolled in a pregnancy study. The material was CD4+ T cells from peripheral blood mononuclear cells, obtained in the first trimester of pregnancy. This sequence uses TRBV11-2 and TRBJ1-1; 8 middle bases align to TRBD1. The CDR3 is CASSHRTGRIEAFF. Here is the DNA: TGTGCCAGCAGCCATAGGACAGGGAGGATAGAAGCTTTCTTT.